The 18 T cell receptor beta chains below were found in one sample sequenced in a study of identical twins. TCRdb used MiXCR to reprocess the 5' RACE reads, holding one entry per CDR3 protein. The data contain 570,000 or so distinct CDR3 sequences, over 8.5% of them seen just once; the ten biggest clones take up approximately 3.2%. These data also featured in a second study, about yellow fever vaccine responses in identical twins.

The sample was PBMCs. The receptors shown here come from a woman aged 18-29 years in good health.

The V call is TRBV6-2 or TRBV6-3, the J call TRBJ2-1; TRBD2 might be the D (5 bases). The CDR3 has 15 residues. Deletions cut 8 bases from V and 0 bases from J, with 14 bases between. CDR1 and CDR2 from the germline V gene are MNHEY and SVGEGT. Here the CDR3 DNA reads TGTGCCAGCTTGGGTAGCGCGAGCTCCTACAATGAGCAGTTCTTC. Residues: CASLGSASSYNEQFF.

The rearrangement uses TRBV7-6 and TRBJ2-3, with a tentative D call TRBD2 (5 bases). Germline loops: CDR1 SGHVS, CDR2 FNYEAQ. This CDR3 contains 16 residues. Trimming removed 1 base from V and 1 base from J, with 12 bases in between. The CDR3 DNA follows: TGTGCCAGCAGCTTAGAATCGGGCGGGCGCACAGATACGCAGTATTTT. Translation gives CASSLESGGRTDTQYF.

The table lists this clonotype with many counts. The chain uses TRBV5-1 and TRBJ1-6; 7 nucleotides agree with TRBD1. Germline CDR1 is SGHRS and CDR2 is YFSETQ. J was trimmed by 10 bases and V by 3 bases; bases with no gene match: 7. The CDR3 totals 14 residues. CDR3 amino acids: CASSSGQPGSPLHF. The CDR3 DNA reads as TGCGCCAGCAGCTCGGGACAGCCAGGATCACCCCTCCACTTT.

The V gene is TRBV20-1, the J gene TRBJ2-3; TRBD2 agrees at 10 bases. Per the germline V gene, CDR1 is DFQATT and CDR2 is SNEGSKA (reference sequence). V was clipped by 5 bases and J by 0 bases; unmatched bases: 14. The CDR3 contains 18 residues. The CDR3: CSALAGGKPRLSTDTQYF. CDR3 nucleotides: TGCAGTGCTTTAGCGGGGGGCAAGCCGCGCTTAAGCACAGATACGCAGTATTTT.

The sample holds one count of this clonotype. One junction end does not reproduce the germline sequence, and a read error may be involved. The chain recombines TRBV7-2 with TRBJ2-5, with D perhaps being TRBD1 or TRBD2 (6 bases each). The germline gives CDR1 SGHTA, CDR2 FQGNSA. This CDR3 is 16 amino acids long. CDR3: CAISLALGLEGGTQYF. The CDR3 DNA reads as TGTGCCATCAGCTTAGCGTTGGGTCTAGAGGGGGGGACCCAGTACTTC.

This clonotype has just a few counts. The gene calls are TRBV6-1 and TRBJ2-7; D is perhaps TRBD1 or TRBD2 (5 bases each). The CDR3 contains 16 residues. Germline CDR1 and CDR2: MNHNS and SASEGT. Trimming pared 7 bases from V and 2 bases from J, leaving 21 bases between. CDR3 coding DNA: TGTGCCAGCAACCCCGTGGGGGATTACATCCCCTACGAGCAGTACTTC. Its protein product is CASNPVGDYIPYEQYF.

This clonotype was seen at least ten times. This chain uses TRBV20-1 with TRBJ1-4, with D hard to call. This CDR3 region has 14 residues. V was shortened by 0 bases and J by 6 bases, with 11 bases between the two germline ends. Germline V gene data show CDR1 as DFQATT and CDR2 as SNEGSKA (reference sequence). The CDR3 region is CSARDLQRYEKLFF. In nucleotides, the CDR3 is TGCAGTGCTAGAGATCTACAGAGATATGAAAAACTGTTTTTT.

This clonotype was recorded many times. This rearrangement joins TRBV4-1 to TRBJ1-5; possible D gene TRBD1, 5 bases. V lost 1 base to trimming and J lost 2 bases, with 9 bases between them. The CDR3 length is 15 residues. Germline V CDR1 and CDR2: MGHRA, YSYEKL. This CDR3 is CASSQVGLGNQPQHF. The CDR3 bases are TGCGCCAGCAGCCAAGTGGGACTGGGCAATCAGCCCCAGCATTTT.

This clonotype was recorded many times. This rearrangement joins TRBV4-2 to TRBJ2-7; 13 nucleotides align to TRBD2. V lost 4 bases, J lost 4 bases, and 4 bases stayed unmatched. Germline V gene lookup returns CDR1 LGHNA and CDR2 YNFKEQ. This CDR3 is built from 15 residues. The CDR3 protein is CASSPPGLAGYEQYF. The DNA of the CDR3 is TGTGCCAGCAGCCCTCCGGGACTAGCGGGATACGAGCAGTACTTC.

This clonotype appeared many times. The rearrangement uses TRBV12-3 or TRBV12-4 and TRBJ1-2; 8 nucleotides align to TRBD1. The V gene end was trimmed by 6 bases and the J gene end by 4 bases; junction bases not matched to a gene: 4. The CDR3 runs 13 residues. The CDR3 reads CASRDRGSYGYTF. CDR3 nucleotides: TGTGCCAGCAGAGACAGGGGTTCCTATGGCTACACCTTC.

This clonotype appeared a few times. The chain employs TRBV18 and TRBJ2-5; no firm D call. The CDR3 loop spans 16 amino acids. Germline V gene sequence: CDR1 KGHSH, CDR2 LQKENI. Trimming took off 0 bases at V and 1 base at J, with 12 bases between the two ends. The CDR3 DNA reads as TGTGCCAGCTCACCACCGCTCACGTCAACCCAAGAGACCCAGTACTTC. It translates to CASSPPLTSTQETQYF.

The chain combines TRBV3-2 with TRBJ2-3; the DNA was not used to check the table's D call, TRBD2. TRBV3-2 is a pseudogene locus. This CDR3 has 17 amino acids. CDR3 nucleotide sequence: TGTGCCAGCAGCCATCTAGCGGGAGGGATCACCACAGATACGCAGTATTTT. This gives the protein CASSHLAGGITTDTQYF.

This clonotype occurred a few times. This chain links TRBV10-3 with TRBJ2-2; perhaps TRBD1 as D (6 bases). The CDR3 covers 15 residues. Trimming took 6 bases from V and 2 from J, leaving 13 bases between them. CDR1 ENHRY and CDR2 SYGVKD come from the germline V gene. As DNA, the CDR3 is TGTGCCATCAGCCCAGGGGAGACCAACACCGGGGAGCTGTTTTTT. Translation gives CAISPGETNTGELFF.

This clonotype was observed many times. The junction departs from germline at one end; a sequencing error may be responsible. The rearrangement joins TRBV7-3 to TRBJ1-1; 8 bases are a match to TRBD1. CDR1 is SGHTA, CDR2 FQGTGA, per germline. The CDR3 totals 13 residues. CDR3 nucleotides: TGTGCCAGCAGCCCCGTGACAGGGGTGGTGGGGGCCTTT. This translates into CASSPVTGVVGAF. Full variable domain (remainder filled in from reference TRBV7-3 and TRBJ1-1): GAGVSQTPSNKVTEKGKYVELRCDPISGHTALYWYRQSLGQGPEFLIYFQGTGAADDSGLPNDRFFAVRPEGSVSTLKIQRTERGDSAVYLCASSPVTGVVGAFGQGTRLTVV.

This clonotype was counted ten times or more. This rearrangement joins TRBV29-1 to TRBJ2-1; 7 bases match TRBD2. Germline CDR1 SQVTM, CDR2 ANQGSEA. V lost 4 bases and J lost 4; bases outside the gene matches: 7. CDR3 length: 14 residues. CDR3 sequence: CSVGGGSGYNEQFF. CDR3 DNA sequence: TGCAGCGTTGGCGGGGGATCAGGGTACAATGAGCAGTTCTTC.

This clonotype has more than one count but fewer than ten. The CDR3 DNA is TGCAGTGCTAGAGCTGGGGAAGAGTACAATGAGCAGTTCTTC. Translation gives CSARAGEEYNEQFF. The V gene is TRBV20-1, the J gene TRBJ2-1; D uncertain. The CDR3 covers 14 residues. From germline, CDR1 is DFQATT and CDR2 SNEGSKA (reference sequence). V was trimmed by 1 base and J by 4 bases, leaving 11 bases between them.

The chain employs TRBV29-1 and TRBJ2-5; D remains unclear. Germline values: CDR1 SQVTM, CDR2 ANQGSEA. The CDR3 covers 11 residues. Trimming took off 4 bases at V and 2 bases at J, with 5 bases between the two ends. The CDR3 nucleotides are TGCAGCGTTGCCGGGCAAGAGACCCAGTACTTC. This translates into CSVAGQETQYF.

This clonotype was seen repeatedly, ten times or more. The genes are TRBV4-2 and TRBJ2-3; 12 bases match TRBD2. This CDR3 has 18 residues. Unmatched junction bases numbered 9, after V lost 4 bases and J lost 1 base. Germline V gives CDR1 LGHNA, CDR2 YNFKEQ. The CDR3 region is CASSRGLAGGPGTDTQYF. In DNA, the CDR3 is TGTGCCAGCAGCCGAGGGCTAGCGGGGGGGCCCGGCACAGATACGCAGTATTTT.